What follows are 29 T cell receptor beta chains derived from one specimen sequenced in a study of blood T cell repertoires in COVID-19. Assay used: immunoSEQ multiplex PCR; TCRdb lists only in-frame clones, some missing. The data hold 150,000 to 200,000 clones, with about nine tenths observed a single time. Sequences were obtained from peripheral blood. All receptors come from a man between 65 and 80 years old with active or convalescent COVID-19.

V is TRBV6-5 and J is TRBJ2-7, with TRBD2 as a possible D gene (6 bases). The CDR3 extends over 13 amino acids. Germline V gene sequence: CDR1 MNHEY, CDR2 SVGAGI. V was shortened by 7 bases and J by 4 bases, with 14 bases between the two germline ends. CDR3 residues: CASTGDLGYEQYF. CDR3 coding DNA: TGTGCCAGCACGGGGGACCTCGGGTACGAGCAGTACTTC.

This clone has just one count. The rearrangement links TRBV6-1 to TRBJ2-3; D is unresolved. Trimming took 0 bases from V and 0 from J, leaving 19 bases between them. The CDR3 runs to 19 residues. The V gene's germline CDR1 is MNHNS and CDR2 SASEGT. DNA of the CDR3: TGTGCCAGCAGTGAAGCTTTTAAGTGGAGCAGCACTAGCACAGATACGCAGTATTTT. Translating gives CASSEAFKWSSTSTDTQYF.

V usage is TRBV7-2 and J usage is TRBJ2-1; 12 nucleotides align to TRBD2. Germline CDR1 reads SGHTA; CDR2 reads FQGNSA. Unmatched junction bases numbered 6, after V lost 4 bases and J lost 8 bases. The CDR3 consists of 15 residues. Written as DNA, the CDR3 is TGTGCCAGCAGCTCCCTAGCGGGGGGGCCCTATGAGCAGTTCTTC. Amino acids: CASSSLAGGPYEQFF.

The V call is TRBV10-3, the J call TRBJ1-4, with 9 bases matching TRBD1. CDR3 size: 14 residues. The V segment lost 6 bases and the J segment 7 bases; nucleotides outside the gene matches: 6. The V gene's germline CDR1 is ENHRY and CDR2 SYGVKD. The CDR3 reads CAIRATGGSEKLFF. The CDR3 nucleotides read TGTGCCATCAGAGCAACAGGGGGCAGTGAAAAACTGTTTTTT.

The gene calls are TRBV3-1 (or the pseudogene TRBV3-2) and TRBJ2-7, with D possibly TRBD2 on 5 matching bases. Germline values: CDR1 LGHDT, CDR2 YNNKEL (reference sequence). Trimming removed 0 bases from V and 3 bases from J, with 12 bases in between. CDR3 length: 15 residues. CDR3 coding DNA: TGTGCCAGCAGCCAAGATCACGGGGAGAGCTACGAGCAGTACTTC. Its protein is CASSQDHGESYEQYF.

This clone was recorded at least ten times. The chain combines TRBV11-2 with TRBJ2-7; perhaps TRBD1 as D (6 bases). The germline V gene encodes CDR1 SGHAT and CDR2 FQNNGV. The CDR3 runs 17 residues. V dropped 4 bases and J dropped 2 bases, with 21 bases sitting between them. The CDR3 DNA sequence: TGTGCCAGCAGCTCACTAAAACACGACAGGCCCCCCTACGAGCAGTACTTC. Translating gives CASSSLKHDRPPYEQYF.

This clone was seen once. The gene calls are TRBV4-1 and TRBJ2-5; weak D call: TRBD1 (6 bases). Germline V gene data show CDR1 as MGHRA and CDR2 as YSYEKL. The CDR3 has 14 amino acids. Trimming pared 3 bases from V and 0 bases from J, leaving 8 bases between. In DNA, the CDR3 is TGCGCCAGCAGCCACCGGGACAACCAAGAGACCCAGTACTTC. It translates to CASSHRDNQETQYF.

The genes are TRBV7-8 and TRBJ1-2, with 9 bases identical to TRBD1. The CDR3 loop spans 17 amino acids. Unmatched junction bases numbered 11, after V lost 1 base and J lost 5 bases. Germline-derived CDR1 and CDR2 are SGHVS and FQNEAQ. The chain's CDR3 is CASSLGVGGTGSYGYTF. The CDR3 nucleotides read TGTGCCAGCAGCTTAGGTGTTGGGGGGACAGGGTCATATGGCTACACCTTC. Full variable domain (remainder filled in from reference TRBV7-8 and TRBJ1-2): GAGVSQSPRYKVAKRGQDVALRCDPISGHVSLFWYQQALGQGPEFLTYFQNEAQLDKSGLPSDRFFAERPEGSVSTLKIQRTQQEDSAVYLCASSLGVGGTGSYGYTFGSGTRLTVV.

The CDR3 here is CASSYGQAHSYEQYF. The CDR3, as DNA: TGTGCCAGCAGTTACGGGCAGGCCCACTCCTACGAGCAGTACTTC. The gene calls are TRBV6-5 and TRBJ2-7, with unresolved D. V gave up 2 bases and J gave up 0 bases, with 11 bases separating them. In germline, CDR1 is MNHEY, CDR2 SVGAGI. The length of the CDR3 is 15 residues.

The V gene is TRBV18, the J gene TRBJ1-5; D gene uncertain. Germline V gene sequence: CDR1 KGHSH, CDR2 LQKENI. Deletions cut 2 bases from V and 6 bases from J, with 8 bases between. The CDR3 contains 13 residues. CDR3 protein: CASSPGAAQPQHF. The DNA of the CDR3 is TGTGCCAGCTCACCAGGAGCGGCTCAGCCCCAGCATTTT.

The chain combines TRBV15 with TRBJ2-7; 8 nucleotides agree with TRBD1. Germline loops: CDR1 LNHNV, CDR2 YYDKDF (reference sequence). The V gene end was trimmed by 4 bases and the J gene end by 3 bases; junction bases not matched to a gene: 5. The CDR3 loop spans 14 amino acids. CDR3 in DNA: TGTGCCACCAGCACCCGGACAGGGTACTACGAGCAGTACTTC. As protein: CATSTRTGYYEQYF.

CDR3 in amino acids: CATSLYRGQNTEAFF. The CDR3 region has the DNA TGTGCCACCAGCCTATACCGGGGACAGAACACTGAAGCTTTCTTT. The chain joins TRBV15 to TRBJ1-1; TRBD1 is a possible D gene (6 bases). This CDR3 is 15 amino acids long. With 5 bases removed from V and 1 base from J, the gap between germline ends came to 14 bases. The germline V gene has CDR1 LNHNV and CDR2 YYDKDF (reference sequence).

A single count supports this clone. The chain combines TRBV6-6 with TRBJ2-4; 9 bases align to TRBD1. The length of the CDR3 is 16 residues. Germline V CDR1 and CDR2: MNHNY, SVGAGI (reference sequence). V lost 7 bases to trimming and J lost 1 base; unmatched junction nucleotides: 8. This chain's CDR3 is CASNSGTGRAKNIQYF. The CDR3 bases are TGTGCCAGCAACTCAGGGACAGGGCGGGCCAAAAACATTCAGTACTTC.

The chain has TRBV6-5 and TRBJ1-1, with 7 bases lining up with TRBD1. CDR1 is MNHEY and CDR2 is SVGAGI in the germline V gene. The CDR3 has 15 residues. V was clipped by 8 bases and J by 0 bases; unmatched bases: 9. CDR3 nucleotide sequence: TGTGCCAGCCCCCCACAGGGGTTCCTGAACACTGAAGCTTTCTTT. The encoded protein is CASPPQGFLNTEAFF.

V gene TRBV18 combines with J gene TRBJ2-1, with D perhaps matching TRBD2 (6 bases). From germline, CDR1 is KGHSH and CDR2 LQKENI. This CDR3 spans 17 amino acids. Deletions cut 3 bases from V and 5 bases from J, with 20 bases between. The CDR3 coding sequence is TGTGCCAGCTCACCCGTTAGCTTTGCGGGAAGCGACAATGAGCAGTTCTTC. Protein sequence: CASSPVSFAGSDNEQFF.

The chain couples TRBV28 to TRBJ1-2; 9 nucleotides agree with TRBD1. The CDR3 totals 17 residues. Germline CDR1 MDHEN, CDR2 SYDVKM. V was clipped by 4 bases and J by 3 bases; unmatched bases: 12. The CDR3 region has the DNA TGTGCCAGCAGTTCGCCGACAGGGGGAGGGTTTCACTATGGCTACACCTTC. It encodes CASSSPTGGGFHYGYTF.

The chain has TRBV5-6 and TRBJ1-1, with a possible D match to TRBD1 (6 bases). The germline CDR1 and CDR2 sequences are SGHDT and YYEEEE. The CDR3 totals 13 residues. V was trimmed by 2 bases and J by 7 bases, leaving 12 bases between them. CDR3 nucleotides: TGTGCCAGCAGCTTAGGGGGGGCGGGTGAAGCTTTCTTT. It encodes CASSLGGAGEAFF.

This rearrangement joins TRBV30 to TRBJ1-1; 8 nucleotides match TRBD1. The CDR3 totals 13 residues. V was clipped by 0 bases and J by 10 bases; unmatched bases: 7. In germline, CDR1 is GTSNPN, CDR2 SVGIG (reference sequence). Here the CDR3 reads CAWSVQLTGGAFF. The CDR3 DNA is TGTGCCTGGAGTGTACAACTTACAGGGGGAGCTTTCTTT. Variable domain in full (rest from reference TRBV30 and TRBJ1-1): SQTIHQWPATLVQPVGSPLSLECTVEGTSNPNLYWYRQAAGRGLQLLFYSVGIGQISSEVPQNLSASRPQDRQFILSSKKLLLSDSGFYLCAWSVQLTGGAFFGQGTRLTVV.

The count of this clone is one. The genes are TRBV20-1 and TRBJ2-7; D uncertain. The CDR3 has 11 amino acids. The germline CDR1 and CDR2 sequences are DFQATT and SNEGSKA (reference sequence). Trimming shortened V by 7 bases and J by 5 bases, and 12 bases separated the two germline ends. The DNA for the CDR3 is TGCAGTGTATCGAGTGGTCACGAGCAGTACTTC. This gives the protein CSVSSGHEQYF.

In DNA, the CDR3 is TGTGCCAGCAACACCGGGGTAAGGAAGGGGCAGTTCTTC. Protein product: CASNTGVRKGQFF. This chain links TRBV28 with TRBJ2-1; D is perhaps TRBD2 (5 bases). The CDR3 covers 13 residues. V was clipped by 7 bases and J by 12 bases, with 19 bases between them. CDR1 and CDR2 (germline): MDHEN, SYDVKM.

The chain combines TRBV7-2 with TRBJ1-6; D might be TRBD1 (5 bases). The germline CDR1 and CDR2 sequences are SGHTA and FQGNSA. V lost 1 base and J 10 bases, leaving 17 bases between the germline ends. The CDR3 has 16 residues. The CDR3 reads CASSLGQGVSGSPLHF. CDR3 DNA: TGTGCCAGCAGCTTAGGGCAGGGTGTCTCCGGCTCACCCCTCCACTTT.

The chain joins TRBV19 to TRBJ2-6, with 7 bases that match TRBD1. The junction had 11 bases not matched to a gene; V was cut back by 7 bases and J by 2 bases. The length of the CDR3 is 17 residues. Germline-derived CDR1 and CDR2 are LNHDA and SQIVND (reference sequence). CDR3 loop: CASIKDRLGAGANVLTF. CDR3 sequence (DNA): TGTGCCAGTATTAAGGACAGGCTCGGGGCTGGGGCCAACGTCCTGACTTTC.

The chain recombines TRBV6-5 with TRBJ2-5; weak D call: TRBD2 (6 bases). The germline V gene has CDR1 MNHEY and CDR2 SVGAGI. Deletions cut 0 bases from V and 1 base from J, with 12 bases between. CDR3 length: 16 residues. The CDR3 sequence is CASSYSIGGVQETQYF. Here the CDR3 DNA reads TGTGCCAGCAGTTACTCGATCGGGGGAGTCCAAGAGACCCAGTACTTC.

The chain combines TRBV28 with TRBJ1-6; tentative D call: TRBD1 (5 bases). V was shortened by 3 bases and J by 9 bases, with 12 bases between the two germline ends. The CDR3 totals 14 residues. Germline V gene sequence: CDR1 MDHEN, CDR2 SYDVKM. The CDR3 sequence: CASSFLRVGSPLHF. The DNA for the CDR3 is TGTGCCAGCAGTTTTCTCAGGGTCGGTTCACCCCTCCACTTT.

The V call is TRBV6-5, the J call TRBJ2-3; TRBD2 might be the D (7 bases). The V and J ends lost 6 bases and 6 bases respectively, with 19 bases between them. This CDR3 is 15 amino acids long. CDR1 and CDR2 (germline): MNHEY, SVGAGI. CDR3 residues: CASSSWGGATDTQYF. The CDR3 DNA is TGTGCCAGCAGCTCTTGGGGGGGCGCCACGGATACGCAGTATTTT.

The chain links TRBV19 to TRBJ2-5, with TRBD2 matching 7 bases. The CDR3 runs 15 residues. V shed 7 bases, J shed 2 bases, and the junction held 10 bases outside the gene matches. From germline, CDR1 is LNHDA and CDR2 SQIVND (reference sequence). The CDR3 loop is CASTQFGGWQETQYF. CDR3 coding DNA: TGTGCCAGTACCCAGTTCGGGGGGTGGCAAGAGACCCAGTACTTC.

The rearrangement joins TRBV28 to TRBJ1-5; D might be TRBD1 (6 bases). The V and J ends lost 5 bases and 0 bases respectively, with 8 bases between them. CDR1 and CDR2 from the germline V gene are MDHEN and SYDVKM. There are 14 residues in the CDR3. In DNA form, the CDR3 reads TGTGCCAGCAGTCTGGACAGTAGCAATCAGCCCCAGCATTTT. Residues: CASSLDSSNQPQHF.

This chain uses TRBV29-1 with TRBJ1-1; tentatively, D is TRBD1 (6 bases). The ends were cut back, 5 bases at V and 6 bases at J, with 19 bases in the middle. This CDR3 has 14 amino acids. From germline, CDR1 is SQVTM and CDR2 ANQGSEA. The CDR3 bases are TGCAGCGTTCTCGGACAGCCACCAGTGGCTGAAGCTTTCTTT. Amino acids: CSVLGQPPVAEAFF.

This clone occurred once. The chain carries TRBV7-2 and TRBJ1-1; 8 positions agree with TRBD1. The V segment lost 2 bases and the J segment 4 bases; nucleotides outside the gene matches: 6. The CDR3 runs 15 residues. Germline-derived CDR1 and CDR2 are SGHTA and FQGNSA. This chain's CDR3 is CASSLQGAPGTEAFF. CDR3 coding DNA: TGTGCCAGCAGCTTACAGGGGGCGCCGGGCACTGAAGCTTTCTTT.